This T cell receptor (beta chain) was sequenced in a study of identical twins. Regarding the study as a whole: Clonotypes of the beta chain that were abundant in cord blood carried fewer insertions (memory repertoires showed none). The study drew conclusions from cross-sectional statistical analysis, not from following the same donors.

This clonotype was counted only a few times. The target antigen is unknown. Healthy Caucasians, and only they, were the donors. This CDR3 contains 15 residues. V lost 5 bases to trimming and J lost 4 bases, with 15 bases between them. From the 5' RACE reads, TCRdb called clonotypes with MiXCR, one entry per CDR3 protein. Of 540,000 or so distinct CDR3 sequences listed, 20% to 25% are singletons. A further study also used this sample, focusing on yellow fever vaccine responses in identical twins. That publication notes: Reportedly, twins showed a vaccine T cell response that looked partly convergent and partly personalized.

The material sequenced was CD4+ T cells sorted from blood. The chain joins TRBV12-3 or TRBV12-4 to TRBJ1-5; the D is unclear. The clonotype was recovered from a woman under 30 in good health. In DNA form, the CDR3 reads TGTGCCAGCAGTCCAGCAGGCTTACGGAATCAGCCCCAGCATTTT. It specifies CASSPAGLRNQPQHF.